Listed here is a single T cell receptor beta chain. Its antigen is unknown. No base quality values were provided; no much bigger clone lies one nucleotide off. This sample is part of a study of OX40 agonist ivuxolimab in advanced cancers. About the investigation overall: Ivuxolimab was a fully human IgG2 agonistic monoclonal antibody targeting the costimulatory receptor OX40 (CD134). Intravenous ivuxolimab was administered to patients every 2 weeks at six dose levels: 0.01, 0.1, 0.3, 1.5, 3 and 10 mg/kg. Of the 52 patients in dose escalation, around 19 had hepatocellular carcinoma, some 15 had melanoma, 9 had renal cell carcinoma and 9 had head and neck cancer. In the dose-escalation cohort, 65% to 90% of patients were male, and the mean age was around 60 years, with a range of about 23 to 90. Prior anti-PD-1, anti-PD-L1 or anti-CTLA-4 therapy was permitted, and 30% to 50% of dose-escalation patients had received checkpoint inhibitors. Partial responses occurred in three dose-escalation patients: two with cutaneous melanoma and one with hepatocellular carcinoma. Peripheral TCRbeta sequencing was intended to test whether TCR sequence diversity was altered and clonal T-cell expansion was caused by ivuxolimab. The paper describes the monotherapy dose-escalation part (N = 52 patients) of the phase I trial of ivuxolimab. Results the study describes overall, beyond this receptor: In the 0.1-3.0 mg/kg groups, partial responders were among the patients with the lowest normalized peripheral clonal expansion, particularly in CD8+ T cells. The antigen specificity of the peripheral T cells that underwent clonal expansion was not determined. After ivuxolimab, CD8+ T cells had more expanded clones than CD4+ T cells on average. At doses of 0.1 to 3.0 mg/kg, clonal expansion of both CD4+ and CD8+ T cells in blood was seen between baseline and week 6. Low levels of normalized T-cell clonal expansion were also seen in some patients who did not respond.

Genomic DNA was extracted from sorted cells for sequencing of the TCRbeta CDR3 region. The immunoSEQ Assay was used for sequencing of TCRbeta CDR3 regions. Imported from immuneACCESS, the table was reduced by TCRdb to in-frame sequences with V and J called. These copies leave out some clones; in studies compared against another copy, an unresolved V gene accounts for under half, and the cause of the remainder is not known. In all, the sample holds 95,000 to 100,000 clones, and about four fifths of those were seen once. The ten largest make up over 1.3% of the sample. The CDR3, cysteine through phenylalanine, is 15 amino acids long. This entry keeps only the CDR3 DNA: 45 bases, framed from base 1. The germline V gene gives CDR1 as MDHEN and CDR2 as SYDVKM. V lost 6 bases and J lost 4 bases, and the count of bases not matched to a germline gene is 6. The trial excluded patients who had a history of autoimmune disease or who were on systemic immunosuppression. Peripheral blood for TCR sequencing was drawn from every dose cohort at baseline, at cycle 4 day 1 and at cycle 7 day 1. The samples were drawn from a first-in-human, open-label, multicenter phase I dose-escalation trial of ivuxolimab. Adults with locally advanced or metastatic head and neck squamous cell, hepatocellular, melanoma or renal cell carcinoma were enrolled in the trial. Before TCR sequencing, CD4+ and CD8+ T cells were separately sorted from peripheral blood.

The source material was CD4+ or CD8+ T cells sorted from blood, sampled in a trial of the OX40 agonist ivuxolimab. The rearrangement joined TRBV28 to TRBJ2-7; 13 middle bases align to TRBD2. The receptor was isolated from an adult with an advanced solid tumor such as melanoma, head and neck, liver or kidney cancer. This receptor carries the CDR3 CASSSGTSGKYEQYF. The DNA sequence is TGTGCCAGCAGCTCAGGGACTAGCGGGAAATACGAGCAGTACTTC. The full variable domain, with segments outside the CDR3 supplied by the reference TRBV28 and TRBJ2-7 proteins, appears as DVKVTQSSRYLVKRTGEKVFLECVQDMDHENMFWYRQDPGLGLRLIYFSYDVKMKEKGDIPEGYSVSREKKERFSLILESASTNQTSMYLCASSSGTSGKYEQYFGPGTRLTVT.